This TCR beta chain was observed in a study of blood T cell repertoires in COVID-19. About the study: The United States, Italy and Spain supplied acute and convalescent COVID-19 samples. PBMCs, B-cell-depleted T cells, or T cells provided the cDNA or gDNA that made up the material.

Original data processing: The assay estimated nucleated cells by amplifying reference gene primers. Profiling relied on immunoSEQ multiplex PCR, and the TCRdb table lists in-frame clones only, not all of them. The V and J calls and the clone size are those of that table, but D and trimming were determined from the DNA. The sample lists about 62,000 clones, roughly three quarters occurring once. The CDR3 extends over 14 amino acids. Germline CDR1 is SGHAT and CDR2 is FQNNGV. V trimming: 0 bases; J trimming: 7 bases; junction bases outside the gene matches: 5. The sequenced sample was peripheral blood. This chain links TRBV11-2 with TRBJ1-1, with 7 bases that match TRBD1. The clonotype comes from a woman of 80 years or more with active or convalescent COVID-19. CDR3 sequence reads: CASSLDRGMNEAFF. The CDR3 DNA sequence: TGTGCCAGCAGCTTAGACAGGGGGATGAATGAAGCTTTCTTT.